This T cell receptor (beta chain) was captured by sequencing in a study of cytomegalovirus exposure and HLA in healthy donors. TCRdb's copy holds only in-frame clones and misses some; the assay was immunoSEQ multiplex PCR. The repertoire includes about 44,000 clones, 93% of them detected once, and approximately 2.1% sits in the top ten. CDR1 is SGHDN and CDR2 is FVKESK in the germline V gene. V lost 0 bases and J lost 8, with 13 bases in between. The CDR3 consists of 14 residues. The sequenced sample consisted of PBMCs. The receptor comes from a woman between 18 and 29 years old in good health and CMV-seronegative. The chain couples TRBV14 to TRBJ1-2; D is undetermined. DNA of the CDR3: TGTGCCAGCAGCCAAGATACGTGGATCGGGGGCTACACCTTC. Translating gives CASSQDTWIGGYTF.